The 5 T cell receptor beta chains given below trace back to one sample, sequenced in a study of shared clonotypes between healthy human individuals. Sequenced by immunoSEQ multiplex PCR; TCRdb stores in-frame clones only, minus some. The table has fewer than 650,000 clones, around 78% seen once. The source material was PBMCs. The receptors stem from a woman aged 40 to 49 in good health. Some clones in this sample may be carry-over from other donors' samples.

About this clone itself: The junction departs from germline at one end; a sequencing error may be responsible. The gene calls are TRBV7-7 and TRBJ2-5; a possible D gene is TRBD2 (5 bases). The CDR3 loop spans 15 amino acids. Germline V CDR1 and CDR2: SSHAT, FNYEAQ (reference sequence). CDR3 amino acids: CASSLGRGSQETQYF. The CDR3 DNA sequence: TGTGCTAGCAGCTTAGGTCGGGGTTCTCAAGAGACCCAGTACTTC.

The CDR3 bases are TGTGCCAGCAGCTGGACAGAGTATGGCTACACCTTC. This encodes CASSWTEYGYTF. V usage is TRBV7-9 and J usage is TRBJ1-2, with D perhaps matching TRBD1 (6 bases). The germline CDR1 and CDR2 sequences are SEHNR and FQNEAQ (reference sequence). The CDR3 extends over 12 amino acids. V was clipped by 4 bases and J by 5 bases, with 8 bases between them. Complete variable domain (other parts from reference TRBV7-9 and TRBJ1-2): DTGVSQNPRHKITKRGQNVTFRCDPISEHNRLYWYRQTLGQGPEFLTYFQNEAQLEKSRLLSDRFSAERPKGSFSTLEIQRTEQGDSAMYLCASSWTEYGYTFGSGTRLTVV.

This clone was seen a handful of times. This chain connects TRBV7-2 to TRBJ1-5; D remains unclear. V lost 4 bases to trimming and J lost 7 bases, with 14 bases between them. In germline, CDR1 is SGHTA, CDR2 FQGNSA. The CDR3 spans 14 residues. For the CDR3, the DNA is TGTGCCAGCAGCTCCGGGTCACAAAAACAGCCCCAGCATTTT. It translates to CASSSGSQKQPQHF.

On this clone itself: The same CDR3 can be traced to other DNA sequences in this sample. V is TRBV9 and J is TRBJ2-1; the D gene is possibly TRBD2 (6 bases). From germline, CDR1 is SGDLS and CDR2 YYNGEE. Trimming cost V 3 bases and J 5 bases, with 9 bases left between them. This CDR3 has 13 amino acids. The CDR3 region has the DNA TGTGCCAGCAGCGGATTAGCGGACAATGAGCAGTTCTTC. It encodes CASSGLADNEQFF.

This chain joins TRBV25-1 and TRBJ1-2; no definite D call. The CDR3 totals 12 residues. Germline CDR1 MGHDK, CDR2 SYGVNS. V was trimmed by 1 base and J by 7 bases, leaving 7 bases between them. CDR3 bases: TGTGCCAGCAGTGAATCGGAGCTTGGCTACACCTTC. This sequence encodes CASSESELGYTF.